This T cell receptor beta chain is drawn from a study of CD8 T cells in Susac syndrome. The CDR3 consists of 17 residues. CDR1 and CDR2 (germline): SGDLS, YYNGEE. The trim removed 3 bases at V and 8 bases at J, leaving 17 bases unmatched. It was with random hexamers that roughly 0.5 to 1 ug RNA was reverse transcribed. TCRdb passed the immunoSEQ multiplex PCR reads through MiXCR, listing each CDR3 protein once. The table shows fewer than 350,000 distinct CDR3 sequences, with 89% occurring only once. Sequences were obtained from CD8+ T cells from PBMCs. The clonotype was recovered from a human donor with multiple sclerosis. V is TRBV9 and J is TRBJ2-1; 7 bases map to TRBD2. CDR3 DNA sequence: TGTGCCAGCAGCGGCCCTCAGAGCGGACTAGTCTCCCATGAGCAGTTCTTC. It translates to CASSGPQSGLVSHEQFF. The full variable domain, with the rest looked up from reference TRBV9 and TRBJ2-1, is DSGVTQTPKHLITATGQRVTLRCSPRSGDLSVYWYQQSLDQGLQFLIQYYNGEERAKGNILERFSAQQFPDLHSELNLSSLELGDSALYFCASSGPQSGLVSHEQFFGPGTRLTVL.